The 8 T cell receptor beta chains listed next were all sequenced from one sample in a study of blood T cell repertoires in COVID-19. Some clones are missing from TCRdb's copy, which holds only in-frame ones; the method was immunoSEQ multiplex PCR. The data show 40,000 to 60,000 clones, approximately 84% seen once. The sample comprised peripheral blood. These receptors came from a man aged 50-60 years with active COVID-19.

A single count supports this clone. The rearrangement joins TRBV6-2 or TRBV6-3 to TRBJ2-3; 12 bases fit TRBD2. Per germline, CDR1 MNHEY and CDR2 SVGEGT. Germline trimming cut 6 bases from V and 4 bases from J; bases unmatched to any gene: 11. The CDR3 is made up of 17 amino acids. CDR3 region: CASSRRLAGARADTQYF. For the CDR3, the DNA is TGTGCCAGCAGCAGGAGACTAGCGGGGGCTCGAGCAGATACGCAGTATTTT.

CDR3 loop: CASSRQGKMNTEAFF. The CDR3 coding sequence is TGTGCCAGCAGCCGACAGGGGAAAATGAACACTGAAGCTTTCTTT. The rearrangement uses TRBV6-5 and TRBJ1-1; 8 nucleotides match TRBD1. Losses at the gene ends were 6 bases for V and 0 bases for J; bases not matched to a gene: 6. Germline-derived CDR1 and CDR2 are MNHEY and SVGAGI. The CDR3 runs 15 residues.

J is TRBJ1-5 and V is TRBV7-8, with D perhaps TRBD1 (5 bases). Trimming removed 5 bases at V and 0 bases at J, with 23 bases between. From germline, CDR1 is SGHVS and CDR2 FQNEAQ. CDR3 length: 19 residues. The chain's CDR3 is CASSVRPVGGGYSNQPQHF. The CDR3 region has the DNA TGTGCCAGCAGCGTAAGGCCTGTTGGGGGGGGATATAGCAATCAGCCCCAGCATTTT.

CDR3 nucleotide sequence: TGTGCCAGCAGTCAGTGGGACAGGGATGGCTACACCTTC. Its translation: CASSQWDRDGYTF. The chain combines TRBV28 with TRBJ1-2, with 9 nucleotides matching TRBD1. Germline assignment: CDR1 MDHEN and CDR2 SYDVKM. V shed 5 bases, J shed 6 bases, and the junction held 4 bases outside the gene matches. CDR3 length: 13 amino acids.

V usage is TRBV18 and J usage is TRBJ2-5, with D tentatively TRBD2 (5 bases). Trimming removed 3 bases at V and 4 bases at J, with 12 bases between. Looked up from germline, CDR1 is KGHSH and CDR2 is LQKENI. The CDR3 totals 14 residues. CDR3 region: CASSPRGGVETQYF. Here the CDR3 DNA reads TGTGCCAGCTCACCCCGGGGTGGGGTAGAGACCCAGTACTTC.

This clone has just a few counts. The chain combines TRBV2 with TRBJ1-5, with a possible D match to TRBD1 (5 bases). V lost 8 bases and J lost 1, with 21 bases in between. This CDR3 region has 17 residues. Germline-derived CDR1 and CDR2 are SNHLY and FYNNEI. CDR3 nucleotide sequence: TGTGCCAGCGGATACGGAGACAGTAATTGGAGCAATCAGCCCCAGCATTTT. Translating gives CASGYGDSNWSNQPQHF. The full variable domain, its missing parts supplied by reference TRBV2 and TRBJ1-5, is EPEVTQTPSHQVTQMGQEVILRCVPISNHLYFYWYRQILGQKVEFLVSFYNNEISEKSEIFDDQFSVERPDGSNFTLKIRSTKLEDSAMYFCASGYGDSNWSNQPQHFGDGTRLSIL.

J is TRBJ2-5 and V is TRBV18; D may be TRBD2 (6 bases). This CDR3 spans 17 amino acids. Trimming cost V 4 bases and J 0 bases, with 18 bases left between them. From germline, CDR1 is KGHSH and CDR2 LQKENI. Here the CDR3 DNA reads TGTGCCAGCTCACTACCCCTTGCGGGGCTTTACCAAGAGACCCAGTACTTC. Amino acid sequence: CASSLPLAGLYQETQYF.

CDR3 sequence (DNA): TGTGCCAGCAGTTACACCACTAGCCCCACACGGGATACGCAGTATTTT. Protein product: CASSYTTSPTRDTQYF. This chain links TRBV6-2 or TRBV6-3 with TRBJ2-3; a possible D gene is TRBD2 (6 bases). Trimming took off 2 bases at V and 6 bases at J, with 18 bases between the two ends. The CDR3 length is 16 residues. Germline loops: CDR1 MNHEY, CDR2 SVGEGT.